The rows below give T cell receptor beta chains drawn from one sample of a study of breast tumors, draining lymph nodes, adjacent tissues. TCRdb re-called the multiplex PCR reads through MiXCR, storing one row per CDR3 protein. The sample carries 150,000 to 200,000 distinct CDR3 sequences, around a third recorded once. Specimen: axillary lymph node tissue. All receptors come from a female donor with breast cancer. Some clones in this sample may be carry-over from other donors' samples. Both conserved end residues are part of each CDR3. The order of the fields is V gene, CDR3 protein.

>TRBV20-1
CSAGKTSGVTDTQYF
>TRBV14
CASSPGTDPISTDTQYF
>TRBV15
CATGTGLSTEAFF
>TRBV28
CASSPQGPDTDTQYF
>TRBV28
CASSLWAGEKLFF
>TRBV12-3/TRBV12-4
CASSLSDRVNGYTF
>TRBV7-9
CASSSLDGTPDTQYF
>TRBV5-5
CASSLRVTYEQFF
>TRBV6-1
CASSENGRHEQYF
>TRBV4-2
CASSQEQRGESGELFF
>TRBV6-5
CASSHFGTASSHGYTF
>TRBV20-1
CSATPGGSPWYGYTF
>TRBV20-1
CSADLAGGETQYF
>TRBV20-1
CSAILAGGYNEQFF
>TRBV11-3
CASSLASGTSYEQYF
>TRBV5-5
CASSLRGRRQPQYF
>TRBV24-1
CATSDLRQGPQGCANTGELFF
>TRBV6-5
CAYGVANYNEQFF
>TRBV12-3/TRBV12-4
CASSSGVVGYTF
>TRBV6-1
CASSARTGGWSEKLFF
>TRBV27
CASSRTGLWNEQYF
>TRBV27
CASNVHPGSQAFF
>TRBV12-3/TRBV12-4
CASSGQAGANNEQFF